Below are 21 T cell receptor beta chains sequenced from a single sample in a study of blood T cell repertoires in COVID-19. Repertoires were generated with immunoSEQ multiplex PCR, while TCRdb's copy carries only in-frame clones and drops some. The sample has a few hundred thousand clones; around nine tenths are singletons. Material: peripheral blood. These TCRs come from a man aged 60-69 years with acute or convalescent COVID-19.

The chain is built from TRBV7-9 and TRBJ2-7; the D gene is possibly TRBD2 (7 bases). V was trimmed by 5 bases and J by 3 bases, leaving 17 bases between them. Germline V gives CDR1 SEHNR, CDR2 FQNEAQ (reference sequence). This CDR3 is 15 amino acids long. CDR3 DNA: TGTGCCAGCAGCCCCCGCCGGGGGGCAGGCTACGAGCAGTACTTC. Its translation: CASSPRRGAGYEQYF. Drawing the rest from reference TRBV7-9 and TRBJ2-7, the complete variable domain is DTGVSQNPRHKITKRGQNVTFRCDPISEHNRLYWYRQTLGQGPEFLTYFQNEAQLEKSRLLSDRFSAERPKGSFSTLEIQRTEQGDSAMYLCASSPRRGAGYEQYFGPGTRLTVT.

The rearrangement joins TRBV21-1 to TRBJ1-1; TRBD1, the D gene given by the table, was not confirmed from the DNA. TRBV21-1 represents a pseudogene. The CDR3 extends over 17 amino acids. Here the CDR3 reads CASSKRTGTGGYTEAFF. The DNA of the CDR3 is TGTGCCAGCAGCAAACGGACCGGGACAGGGGGTTACACTGAAGCTTTCTTT.

The chain combines TRBV25-1 with TRBJ1-6; 7 nucleotides align to TRBD1. V was pared by 5 bases and J by 14 bases, with 9 bases of the junction left unmatched. The CDR3 is 13 amino acids. CDR1 and CDR2 from the germline V gene are MGHDK and SYGVNS. CDR3 sequence reads: CASSPTPQGALHF. CDR3 bases: TGTGCCAGCAGTCCAACCCCCCAGGGGGCCCTCCACTTT.

The chain is built from TRBV30 and TRBJ1-2; 7 bases agree with TRBD1. V dropped 4 bases and J dropped 6; count of bases not matched to a gene: 11. The CDR3 is made up of 14 amino acids. CDR1 GTSNPN and CDR2 SVGIG come from the germline V gene (reference sequence). CDR3 bases: TGTGCCTGGACCTCGACAGGGTTTGGGGATGGCTACACCTTC. The encoded protein is CAWTSTGFGDGYTF. Variable domain in full (rest from reference TRBV30 and TRBJ1-2): SQTIHQWPATLVQPVGSPLSLECTVEGTSNPNLYWYRQAAGRGLQLLFYSVGIGQISSEVPQNLSASRPQDRQFILSSKKLLLSDSGFYLCAWTSTGFGDGYTFGSGTRLTVV.

The chain couples TRBV25-1 to TRBJ1-6; possibly TRBD1 for D (5 bases). This CDR3 spans 15 amino acids. CDR1 is MGHDK and CDR2 is SYGVNS in the germline V gene. V gave up 5 bases and J gave up 7 bases, with 15 bases separating them. The CDR3 here is CASSRYSGGNSPLHF. CDR3 nucleotide sequence: TGTGCCAGCAGTCGGTACAGTGGGGGGAATTCACCCCTCCACTTT.

The chain combines TRBV7-2 with TRBJ1-6, with D tentatively TRBD1 (6 bases). This CDR3 spans 15 amino acids. Germline V gene data show CDR1 as SGHTA and CDR2 as FQGNSA. The germline V and J ends were trimmed by 5 bases and 7 bases, with 15 bases remaining between them. In DNA form, the CDR3 reads TGTGCCAGCAGCCCACAGGGCCACGGCAATTCACCCCTCCACTTT. As protein: CASSPQGHGNSPLHF.

The chain recombines TRBV19 with TRBJ2-6; 7 nucleotides line up with TRBD1. The germline V gene encodes CDR1 LNHDA and CDR2 SQIVND (reference sequence). This CDR3 comprises 16 residues. J was trimmed by 4 bases and V by 4 bases; bases with no gene match: 7. CDR3 sequence: CASSTGQASGANVLTF. Here the CDR3 DNA reads TGTGCCAGTAGTACCGGACAGGCGAGCGGGGCCAACGTCCTGACTTTC.

This clone showed up just a few times. The J gene is TRBJ1-3, the V gene TRBV28; D gene ambiguous. V was pared by 5 bases and J by 3 bases, with 23 bases between. There are 18 residues in the CDR3. Germline V gives CDR1 MDHEN, CDR2 SYDVKM. CDR3 sequence: CASSGGGPIKQGGNTIYF. Here the CDR3 DNA reads TGTGCCAGCAGTGGCGGAGGCCCAATTAAGCAAGGTGGAAACACCATATATTTT. Full variable domain (rest looked up from reference TRBV28 and TRBJ1-3): DVKVTQSSRYLVKRTGEKVFLECVQDMDHENMFWYRQDPGLGLRLIYFSYDVKMKEKGDIPEGYSVSREKKERFSLILESASTNQTSMYLCASSGGGPIKQGGNTIYFGEGSWLTVV.

V gene TRBV3-1 (or the pseudogene TRBV3-2) combines with J gene TRBJ1-1, with D tentatively TRBD1 (5 bases). Germline-derived CDR1 and CDR2 are LGHDT and YNNKEL (reference sequence). Trimming shortened V by 2 bases and J by 8 bases, and 12 bases separated the two germline ends. This CDR3 is built from 13 residues. The CDR3 loop reads CASSQFGGAEAFF. Here the CDR3 DNA reads TGTGCCAGCAGCCAATTCGGGGGAGCCGAAGCTTTCTTT.

This clone was observed a few times. The chain has TRBV3-1 (or the pseudogene TRBV3-2) and TRBJ1-2; tentatively, D is TRBD1 (5 bases). In germline, CDR1 is LGHDT, CDR2 YNNKEL (reference sequence). Trimming shortened V by 5 bases and J by 8 bases, and 18 bases separated the two germline ends. The CDR3 runs 14 residues. Here the CDR3 DNA reads TGTGCCAGCAGCGCCCGGGACCGACGGGGGGGCTACACCTTC. Encoded protein: CASSARDRRGGYTF.

The chain is built from TRBV7-6 and TRBJ1-6; maybe TRBD1 (5 bases). This CDR3 region has 16 residues. Germline assignment: CDR1 SGHVS and CDR2 FNYEAQ. V was pared by 1 base and J by 3 bases, with 10 bases between. The CDR3: CASSLGPGGYNSPLHF. The DNA of the CDR3 is TGTGCCAGCAGCTTAGGTCCCGGGGGCTATAATTCACCCCTCCACTTT. Variable domain in full (rest from reference TRBV7-6 and TRBJ1-6): GAGVSQSPRYKVTKRGQDVALRCDPISGHVSLYWYRQALGQGPEFLTYFNYEAQQDKSGLPNDRFSAERPEGSISTLTIQRTEQRDSAMYRCASSLGPGGYNSPLHFGNGTRLTVT.

This clone was observed a handful of times. The chain has TRBV27 and TRBJ1-6; 7 bases are shared with TRBD1. The CDR3 consists of 13 residues. Germline V CDR1 and CDR2: MNHEY, SMNVEV (reference sequence). The V segment lost 10 bases and the J segment 7 bases; nucleotides outside the gene matches: 7. DNA of the CDR3: TGTGCCACCCACGAGGGACAGAATTCACCCCTCCACTTT. Its translation: CATHEGQNSPLHF.

V gene TRBV3-1 (or the pseudogene TRBV3-2) combines with J gene TRBJ2-1; the D is unclear. V lost 5 bases and J lost 7, with 6 bases in between. Germline values: CDR1 LGHDT, CDR2 YNNKEL (reference sequence). This CDR3 contains 11 residues. CDR3 nucleotide sequence: TGTGCCAGCAGCACCGGGAATGAGCAGTTCTTC. It codes for CASSTGNEQFF.

This chain joins TRBV27 and TRBJ2-3; a weak D match, TRBD2 (5 bases). With 2 bases removed from V and 8 bases from J, the gap between germline ends came to 8 bases. The CDR3 length is 12 residues. CDR1 and CDR2 (germline): MNHEY, SMNVEV (reference sequence). The CDR3 nucleotides read TGTGCCAGCAGTTTAAAAGGAGGTACGCAGTATTTT. Translating it yields CASSLKGGTQYF.

The gene calls are TRBV19 and TRBJ2-2, with D tentatively TRBD1 (6 bases). Deletions cut 5 bases from V and 2 bases from J, with 12 bases between. Germline V lookup: CDR1 LNHDA, CDR2 SQIVND (reference sequence). The CDR3 spans 15 residues. CDR3 sequence reads: CASSARGLNTGELFF. DNA of the CDR3: TGTGCCAGTAGTGCCAGGGGTCTAAACACCGGGGAGCTGTTTTTT. The entire variable domain, with the rest obtained from reference TRBV19 and TRBJ2-2, is as follows: DGGITQSPKYLFRKEGQNVTLSCEQNLNHDAMYWYRQDPGQGLRLIYYSQIVNDFQKGDIAEGYSVSREKKESFPLTVTSAQKNPTAFYLCASSARGLNTGELFFGEGSRLTVL.

With regard to this clone: Other DNA variants within this sample encode the same CDR3. This rearrangement joins TRBV13 to TRBJ1-5; possible D gene TRBD1, 6 bases. Trimming left V 0 bases short and J 3 bases short, with 15 bases between. The CDR3 has 17 residues. From germline, CDR1 is PRHDT and CDR2 FYEKMQ (reference sequence). The CDR3 DNA reads TGTGCCAGCAGCTTAGGGGGGGGGCGCCGATCCAATCAGCCCCAGCATTTT. Protein sequence: CASSLGGGRRSNQPQHF.

The V and J genes are TRBV5-4 and TRBJ2-3; no clear D. Trimming took 4 bases from V and 6 from J, leaving 18 bases between them. In germline, CDR1 is SGHNT, CDR2 YYREEE (reference sequence). The CDR3 is made up of 15 amino acids. The DNA for the CDR3 is TGTGCCAGCAGCAAGGCCGCGGCGAACGTTGATACGCAGTATTTT. It specifies CASSKAAANVDTQYF.

The rearrangement uses TRBV9 and TRBJ1-3, with unresolved D. The CDR3 is made up of 15 amino acids. CDR1 and CDR2 (germline): SGDLS, YYNGEE. With 4 bases removed from V and 0 bases from J, the gap between germline ends came to 11 bases. In DNA, the CDR3 is TGTGCCAGCAGCAAAGAGGGCGGCTCTGGAAACACCATATATTTT. Protein: CASSKEGGSGNTIYF.

The gene calls are TRBV13 and TRBJ1-2; the match to TRBD1 covers 7 bases. CDR1 and CDR2 (germline): PRHDT, FYEKMQ (reference sequence). The CDR3 runs 15 residues. The junction had 5 bases not matched to a gene; V was cut back by 0 bases and J by 4 bases. The CDR3 region has the DNA TGTGCCAGCAGCTTAGGAACAGGGGCGGGCTATGGCTACACCTTC. It is translated as CASSLGTGAGYGYTF.

The V gene is TRBV7-9, the J gene TRBJ1-1; TRBD1 matches 7 bases. Germline V gene data show CDR1 as SEHNR and CDR2 as FQNEAQ (reference sequence). Germline trimming cut 5 bases from V and 7 bases from J; bases unmatched to any gene: 7. The CDR3 spans 13 residues. The CDR3 loop reads CASSIPGQLEAFF. The CDR3 DNA reads TGTGCCAGCAGCATTCCGGGACAGCTTGAAGCTTTCTTT. Full variable domain (remainder filled in from reference TRBV7-9 and TRBJ1-1): DTGVSQNPRHKITKRGQNVTFRCDPISEHNRLYWYRQTLGQGPEFLTYFQNEAQLEKSRLLSDRFSAERPKGSFSTLEIQRTEQGDSAMYLCASSIPGQLEAFFGQGTRLTVV.

The J gene is TRBJ1-4, the V gene TRBV12-5, with D unclear. Trimming stripped 1 base from V and 12 bases from J, with 24 bases between. Germline V gene sequence: CDR1 LGHNT, CDR2 FRNRAP. This CDR3 has 17 residues. Written as DNA, the CDR3 is TGTGCTAGTGGTTTGGCCCTACAGCGCGGGCTAATGAAGGAACTGTTTTTT. Encoded protein: CASGLALQRGLMKELFF.